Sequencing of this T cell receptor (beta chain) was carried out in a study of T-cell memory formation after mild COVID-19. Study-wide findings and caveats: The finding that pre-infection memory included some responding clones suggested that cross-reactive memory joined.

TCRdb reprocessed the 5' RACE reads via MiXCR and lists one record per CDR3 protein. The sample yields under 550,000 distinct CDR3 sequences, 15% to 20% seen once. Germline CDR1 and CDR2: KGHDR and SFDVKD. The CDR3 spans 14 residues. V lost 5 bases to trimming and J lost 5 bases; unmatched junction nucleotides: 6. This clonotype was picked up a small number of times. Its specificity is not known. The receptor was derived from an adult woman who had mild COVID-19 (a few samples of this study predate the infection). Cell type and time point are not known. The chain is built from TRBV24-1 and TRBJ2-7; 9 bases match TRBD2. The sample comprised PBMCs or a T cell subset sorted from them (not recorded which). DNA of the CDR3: TGTGCCACCAGTGCTAGCGGGACGCCCCACGAGCAGTACTTC. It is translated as CATSASGTPHEQYF.